What follows is one T cell receptor beta chain and its context. These data come from a study of T cell changes during pregnancy in multiple sclerosis. The protocol was immunoSEQ multiplex PCR, while the TCRdb copy is restricted to in-frame clones and leaves out a portion. The sample has 70,000 to 100,000 clones; roughly nine tenths are singletons. Germline assignment: CDR1 KGHSH and CDR2 LQKENI. V was pared by 7 bases and J by 4 bases, with 17 bases between. This CDR3 has 15 amino acids. The sequences come from peripheral blood, collected in the first trimester of pregnancy. The chain couples TRBV18 to TRBJ1-5; D perhaps matches TRBD1 (6 bases). This clonotype was sampled from a female donor with multiple sclerosis, enrolled in a pregnancy study. CDR3 nucleotide sequence: TGTGCCAGCTTGTTTTTGGGGGCGCGAAATCAGCCCCAGCATTTT. It is translated as CASLFLGARNQPQHF.